Presented here are 7 T cell receptor beta chains from one specimen sequenced in a study of blood T cell repertoires in COVID-19. Only in-frame clones appear in the TCRdb table, and some are missing; sequencing was by immunoSEQ multiplex PCR. The repertoire holds nearly 250,000 clones, with about 90% as singletons. Sequenced: PBMCs or T cells enriched from blood (not recorded which). These receptors originate from a man aged 50 to 59 who had been exposed to COVID-19.

The gene calls are TRBV12-3 or TRBV12-4 and TRBJ1-4; D unclear. V lost 8 bases, J lost 5 bases, and 9 bases lay in between. This CDR3 comprises 12 residues. CDR3 nucleotide sequence: TGTGCCAGCGGAGGCGGAAATGAAAAACTGTTTTTT. It specifies CASGGGNEKLFF.

V and J are TRBV28 and TRBJ2-1, with TRBD1 matching over 7 bases. The germline V gene has CDR1 MDHEN and CDR2 SYDVKM. The CDR3 totals 13 residues. J lost 9 bases, V lost 5 bases, and 7 bases had no gene match. The CDR3 protein is CASSVQGVGEQFF. CDR3 sequence (DNA): TGTGCCAGCAGTGTCCAGGGGGTGGGTGAGCAGTTCTTC.

The rearrangement links TRBV28 to TRBJ1-1; 8 bases fit TRBD1. Germline CDR1 MDHEN, CDR2 SYDVKM. The CDR3 runs to 13 residues. The V segment lost 6 bases and the J segment 5 bases; nucleotides outside the gene matches: 5. The CDR3 is CASRTGQVTEAFF. DNA for the CDR3: TGTGCCAGCAGAACGGGACAGGTGACTGAAGCTTTCTTT. The full variable domain, completed using reference TRBV28 and TRBJ1-1, is DVKVTQSSRYLVKRTGEKVFLECVQDMDHENMFWYRQDPGLGLRLIYFSYDVKMKEKGDIPEGYSVSREKKERFSLILESASTNQTSMYLCASRTGQVTEAFFGQGTRLTVV.

This clone was seen a handful of times. The V gene is TRBV7-3, the J gene TRBJ2-2; 7 positions agree with TRBD1. This CDR3 is 14 amino acids long. Germline CDR1 is SGHTA and CDR2 is FQGTGA. With 6 bases clipped from V and 7 bases from J, the junction kept 8 bases outside the gene matches. This chain's CDR3 is CASSAGTEGGELFF. The DNA for the CDR3 is TGTGCCAGCAGTGCTGGGACAGAAGGCGGGGAGCTGTTTTTT. Filled out from reference TRBV7-3 and TRBJ2-2, the complete variable domain reads GAGVSQTPSNKVTEKGKYVELRCDPISGHTALYWYRQSLGQGPEFLIYFQGTGAADDSGLPNDRFFAVRPEGSVSTLKIQRTERGDSAVYLCASSAGTEGGELFFGEGSRLTVL.

The chain is built from TRBV19 and TRBJ1-1; D is unresolved. Germline V gene data show CDR1 as LNHDA and CDR2 as SQIVND (reference sequence). The CDR3 totals 17 residues. V lost 4 bases to trimming and J lost 4 bases, with 22 bases between them. CDR3 sequence: CASSTPVFRRLGTEAFF. The CDR3 bases are TGTGCCAGTAGTACCCCGGTTTTCCGGAGGCTGGGCACTGAAGCTTTCTTT.

V usage is TRBV5-6 and J usage is TRBJ2-7; 8 nucleotides agree with TRBD1. Germline V gene sequence: CDR1 SGHDT, CDR2 YYEEEE. The CDR3 length is 16 residues. The J segment lost 3 bases and the V segment lost 4 bases, leaving 12 bases of the junction unmatched. Here the CDR3 reads CASSPKGTGRGYEQYF. The CDR3 coding sequence is TGTGCCAGCAGCCCCAAAGGGACAGGAAGAGGCTACGAGCAGTACTTC.

In this sample, this clone turned up once. Here the CDR3 reads CASSLIGQGAGGTQYF. The CDR3 DNA reads as TGTGCCAGCAGCTTAATCGGACAGGGGGCCGGGGGGACCCAGTACTTC. J is TRBJ2-5 and V is TRBV7-3, with TRBD1 identical over 11 bases. The CDR3 is 16 amino acids. The J segment lost 7 bases and the V segment lost 1 base, leaving 8 bases of the junction unmatched. Germline-derived CDR1 and CDR2 are SGHTA and FQGTGA.